Following are 17 T cell receptor beta chains from one sample sequenced in a study of a mutant IDH1 vaccine in newly diagnosed glioma. The time point is: week 35, safety follow-up. Topical imiquimod was applied with each vaccine dose, which held 300 ug of mutant IDH1 20-mer peptide. These TCRs' antigens remain unknown. The assay was immunoSEQ multiplex PCR, and TCRdb's table has in-frame clones only and misses some. The repertoire consists of over 65,000 clones, with approximately 84% occurring once and the leading ten covering over 9.5%. The sequences come from PBMCs, collected from a glioma patient whose treatment included an IDH1 peptide vaccine. All receptors come from a man aged 18 to 29 with glioma.

The chain has TRBV5-8 and TRBJ1-6; D is unclear. The CDR3 covers 13 residues. Per the germline V gene, CDR1 is SGHTS and CDR2 is YDEGEE. Trimming cost V 1 base and J 6 bases, with 5 bases left between them. The DNA of the CDR3 is TGTGCCAGCAGCTTGAGATCTAATTCACCCCTCCACTTT. Its protein is CASSLRSNSPLHF.

This chain links TRBV4-3 with TRBJ1-2; 7 bases align to TRBD1. CDR1 is LGHNA and CDR2 is YSLEER in the germline V gene. The junction had 15 bases not matched to a gene; V was cut back by 0 bases and J by 2 bases. The CDR3 has 19 amino acids. The CDR3 reads CASSQEWGGTAPLNYGYTF. CDR3 nucleotide sequence: TGCGCCAGCAGCCAAGAATGGGGAGGGACAGCACCCCTCAACTATGGCTACACCTTC.

A few counts support this clone. The V and J genes are TRBV11-3 and TRBJ1-1; D might be TRBD1 (5 bases). This CDR3 spans 13 amino acids. Germline CDR1 SGHNT, CDR2 YENEEA. Trimming shortened V by 3 bases and J by 1 base, and 6 bases separated the two germline ends. The CDR3 nucleotides are TGTGCCAGCAGCTTTGGGACGAACACTGAAGCTTTCTTT. This gives the protein CASSFGTNTEAFF. Based on the CDR3 plus reference TRBV11-3 and TRBJ1-1, the full variable domain is EAGVVQSPRYKIIEKKQPVAFWCNPISGHNTLYWYLQNLGQGPELLIRYENEEAVDDSQLPKDRFSAERLKGVDSTLKIQPAELGDSAVYLCASSFGTNTEAFFGQGTRLTVV.

The chain is built from TRBV6-4 and TRBJ2-3, with 10 bases identical to TRBD2. This CDR3 has 17 residues. CDR1 is MRHNA, CDR2 SNTAGT, per germline. The J segment lost 2 bases and the V segment lost 5 bases, leaving 10 bases of the junction unmatched. In DNA form, the CDR3 reads TGTGCCAGCAGTAGGGGGCCTAGCGGGGGCCTCACAGATACGCAGTATTTT. Translated: CASSRGPSGGLTDTQYF.

The chain is built from TRBV7-9 and TRBJ2-5; TRBD1 matches 7 bases. V was clipped by 5 bases and J by 7 bases; unmatched bases: 10. CDR3 length: 14 amino acids. Germline-derived CDR1 and CDR2 are SEHNR and FQNEAQ (reference sequence). The CDR3 sequence: CASSPRRDSGTQYF. Written as DNA, the CDR3 is TGTGCCAGCAGCCCACGCCGGGACAGTGGGACCCAGTACTTC.

The chain has TRBV28 and TRBJ1-6, with 10 bases fitting TRBD1. The germline V gene has CDR1 MDHEN and CDR2 SYDVKM. The CDR3 loop spans 12 amino acids. J lost 14 bases, V lost 2 bases, and 0 bases had no gene match. CDR3 coding DNA: TGTGCCAGCAGTTTAGGGACAGGGGCCCTCCACTTT. Translation: CASSLGTGALHF.

This chain joins TRBV7-2 and TRBJ2-7; possible D gene TRBD1, 6 bases. Trimming left V 5 bases short and J 4 bases short, with 15 bases between. Germline CDR1 and CDR2: SGHTA and FQGNSA. The CDR3 runs 14 residues. CDR3 DNA: TGTGCCAGCAGCGGGAGAGGCAGGGGATACGAGCAGTACTTC. As protein: CASSGRGRGYEQYF.

The chain carries TRBV5-4 and TRBJ2-1, with 15 bases lining up with TRBD2. The CDR3 is made up of 15 amino acids. CDR1 and CDR2 from the germline V gene are SGHNT and YYREEE (reference sequence). Germline trimming cut 3 bases from V and 9 bases from J; bases unmatched to any gene: 4. The CDR3 DNA reads as TGTGCCAGCAGCTGGGGACTAGCGGGAGGTTCTGAGCAGTTCTTC. Residues: CASSWGLAGGSEQFF.

The genes are TRBV25-1 and TRBJ2-6; D is unclear. CDR1 is MGHDK, CDR2 SYGVNS, per germline. The CDR3 loop spans 13 amino acids. V lost 6 bases and J lost 0, with 3 bases in between. CDR3 nucleotides: TGTGCCAGCAGGCCCTCTGGGGCCAACGTCCTGACTTTC. Amino acid sequence: CASRPSGANVLTF.

The chain recombines TRBV10-3 with TRBJ2-3; D is ambiguous. Trimming cost V 7 bases and J 3 bases, with 14 bases left between them. Germline V gene sequence: CDR1 ENHRY, CDR2 SYGVKD. CDR3 size: 14 residues. Written as DNA, the CDR3 is TGTGCCATCACTCAGGACCCTGGTACAGATACGCAGTATTTT. This translates into CAITQDPGTDTQYF.

This clone has only one observation. The genes are TRBV6-6 and TRBJ1-5, with D maybe TRBD1 (5 bases). Germline V gene sequence: CDR1 MNHNY, CDR2 SVGAGI (reference sequence). CDR3 length: 15 amino acids. Trimming stripped 7 bases from V and 1 base from J, with 14 bases between. In DNA form, the CDR3 reads TGTGCCAGCACCTCCCGGGACGGAAGCAATCAGCCCCAGCATTTT. Translated: CASTSRDGSNQPQHF.

This sequence joins TRBV7-6 and TRBJ2-7; no firm D call. The V end was cut by 5 bases, the J end by 5 bases, with 16 bases between. The CDR3 is 14 residues long. Germline CDR1 is SGHVS and CDR2 is FNYEAQ. The CDR3 sequence: CASSLASPIHEQYF. The CDR3 DNA is TGTGCCAGCAGCCTTGCCTCCCCCATCCACGAGCAGTACTTC.

V gene TRBV9 combines with J gene TRBJ1-2; TRBD1 is a possible D gene (5 bases). The CDR3 has 14 residues. V lost 3 bases, J lost 0 bases, and 9 bases lay in between. Germline CDR1 reads SGDLS; CDR2 reads YYNGEE. CDR3 region: CASSASTANYGYTF. The CDR3 DNA reads as TGTGCCAGCAGCGCCTCGACAGCTAACTATGGCTACACCTTC.

The chain carries TRBV6-6 and TRBJ2-5, with D unresolved. The CDR3 totals 13 residues. The germline gives CDR1 MNHNY, CDR2 SVGAGI (reference sequence). Between the trimmed V and J ends, which lost 6 bases and 0 bases, there was a span of 8 bases. CDR3 in amino acids: CASSRTYQETQYF. CDR3 bases: TGTGCCAGCAGCCGAACTTACCAAGAGACCCAGTACTTC.

This clone came up a few times. The chain joins TRBV7-9 to TRBJ1-1; D not resolved. Trimming removed 5 bases from V and 1 base from J, with 8 bases in between. Germline values: CDR1 SEHNR, CDR2 FQNEAQ (reference sequence). This CDR3 is built from 13 residues. Here the CDR3 reads CASSLISNTEAFF. In DNA, the CDR3 is TGTGCCAGCAGCCTAATCTCGAACACTGAAGCTTTCTTT.

This clone was seen a handful of times. This chain joins TRBV5-1 and TRBJ1-1, with 9 bases that match TRBD1. V gave up 0 bases and J gave up 7 bases; unmatched junction bases: 4. Per the germline V gene, CDR1 is SGHRS and CDR2 is YFSETQ. CDR3 length: 14 amino acids. The CDR3 DNA follows: TGCGCCAGCAGCTTGGCCTCGGACAGGGGTGAAGCTTTCTTT. It encodes CASSLASDRGEAFF.

The chain recombines TRBV7-2 with TRBJ1-1; no clear D. Germline V gene sequence: CDR1 SGHTA, CDR2 FQGNSA. The germline V and J ends were trimmed by 3 bases and 5 bases, with 7 bases remaining between them. This CDR3 has 12 residues. This CDR3 is CASSFGRTEAFF. The CDR3 DNA reads TGTGCCAGCAGCTTTGGACGAACTGAAGCTTTCTTT.